Listed below are T cell receptor beta chains from one sample, sequenced in a study of T cells after posttransplantation cyclophosphamide. The assay was immunoSEQ multiplex PCR, and TCRdb's table has in-frame clones only and misses some. The sample yields tens of thousands of clones, roughly nine tenths seen once. The material was PBMCs, obtained after allogeneic stem cell transplant with posttransplant cyclophosphamide. The receptors derive from a female patient aged 25-39 years who received an allogeneic stem cell transplant from an unrelated donor, was CMV-positive, and had no GVHD. A subset of T cells may come from the graft donor. CDR3s include the opening cysteine and the closing phenylalanine or tryptophan. The D gene is left open where the match is weak. Size tells how often a clone was seen (once, few, many) or the class of an expanded clone, and some rows leave it out.

CDR3 protein	CDR3 DNA	V gene	clone size	J gene	D gene
CASSPLTGSAGNTIYF	TGCGCCAGCAGCCCTCTTACAGGTTCGGCAGGAAACACCATATATTTT	TRBV5-1	few	TRBJ1-3	NA
CASSRQGGLNTEAFF	TGTGCCAGTAGTCGACAGGGGGGCCTGAACACTGAAGCTTTCTTT	TRBV19	NA	TRBJ1-1	TRBD1
CASSSPGQAKVEQYF	TGTGCCAGTAGTTCGCCGGGACAGGCCAAGGTGGAGCAGTACTTC	TRBV19	NA	TRBJ2-7	TRBD1
CASKGAPTYEQYF	TGTGCCAGCAAGGGGGCACCAACCTACGAGCAGTACTTC	TRBV28	NA	TRBJ2-7	TRBD1
CASSPTGTGHEQYF	TGTGCCAGCAGCCCTACCGGGACAGGGCACGAGCAGTACTTC	TRBV6-1	NA	TRBJ2-7	TRBD1
CASSGAETGQQYF	TGTGCCAGCAGCGGGGCCGAGACAGGGCAGCAGTACTTC	TRBV9	NA	TRBJ2-7	TRBD1
CASREAPQGAHEQYF	TGTGCCAGCAGGGAAGCGCCGCAGGGGGCCCACGAGCAGTACTTC	TRBV7-3	NA	TRBJ2-7	TRBD1
CASSPNGQGNEQFF	TGTGCCAGCAGCCCTAATGGGCAGGGGAATGAGCAGTTCTTC	TRBV7-9	NA	TRBJ2-1	NA
CASSVASATHEQYF	TGTGCCAGCAGCGTAGCCAGTGCAACCCACGAGCAGTACTTC	TRBV9	NA	TRBJ2-7	NA
CASSQRGAVYNEQFF	TGTGCCAGCAGCCAGCGGGGGGCGGTGTACAATGAGCAGTTCTTC	TRBV7-3	few	TRBJ2-1	TRBD2
CASSMGTGGYSPLHF	TGTGCCAGCAGTATGGGGACAGGGGGGTATTCACCCCTCCACTTT	TRBV27	few	TRBJ1-6	TRBD1
CAWSAGHSQPQHF	TGTGCCTGGAGTGCCGGTCACAGTCAGCCCCAGCATTTT	TRBV30	NA	TRBJ1-5	NA
CSGSGGSYNEQFF	TGCAGCGGTAGCGGGGGGTCCTACAATGAGCAGTTCTTC	TRBV29-1	NA	TRBJ2-1	TRBD2
CATEHRAIGEAFF	TGTGCCACCGAGCACAGGGCCATTGGTGAAGCTTTCTTT	TRBV15	NA	TRBJ1-1	NA
CASSLQWTGSSYNSPLHF	TGTGCCAGCAGCTTACAGTGGACAGGTAGCTCCTATAATTCACCCCTCCACTTT	TRBV7-9	NA	TRBJ1-6	TRBD1
CASSPPGQGYGYTF	TGTGCCAGCAGCCCGCCTGGACAGGGCTATGGCTACACCTTC	TRBV5-4	NA	TRBJ1-2	TRBD1
CASSECLVTVGFQPQHF	TGTGCCAGCAGTGAATGTCTGGTGACAGTCGGCTTTCAGCCCCAGCATTTT	TRBV25-1	NA	TRBJ1-5	NA
CSVEDLQGLNTEAFF	TGCAGCGTTGAAGATCTTCAGGGGCTGAACACTGAAGCTTTCTTT	TRBV29-1	NA	TRBJ1-1	NA
CASSPGQGGTEAFF	TGTGCCAGCTCACCAGGACAGGGGGGCACTGAAGCTTTCTTT	TRBV18	NA	TRBJ1-1	TRBD1
CASSWGDRGGPRETQYF	TGTGCCAGCAGCTGGGGGGACAGGGGAGGACCCCGGGAGACCCAGTACTTC	TRBV5-8	once	TRBJ2-5	TRBD1
CAIGAGGLYNEQFF	TGTGCCATCGGTGCGGGGGGACTATACAATGAGCAGTTCTTC	TRBV10-3	NA	TRBJ2-1	TRBD2
CASSPRPEVNSPLHF	TGTGCCAGCAGCCCCCGCCCTGAGGTGAATTCACCCCTCCACTTT	TRBV7-9	once	TRBJ1-6	NA
CASSSPRTPNTEAFF	TGTGCCAGCAGCAGCCCCCGGACACCAAACACTGAAGCTTTCTTT	TRBV6-5	NA	TRBJ1-1	NA
CASSLGQGNGYTF	TGTGCCAGCAGCCTGGGACAGGGGAATGGCTACACCTTC	TRBV11-3	NA	TRBJ1-2	TRBD1
CASSLIAGGIETQYF	TGCGCCAGCAGCTTGATCGCGGGGGGGATTGAGACCCAGTACTTC	TRBV5-1	NA	TRBJ2-5	TRBD2
CASRYRPLLSYEQYF	TGTGCCAGTAGATACAGACCGCTCCTCTCCTACGAGCAGTACTTC	TRBV19	NA	TRBJ2-7	NA
CASSARGYSGNTIYF	TGTGCCAGCAGCGCCAGGGGTTACTCTGGAAACACCATATATTTT	TRBV5-8	NA	TRBJ1-3	NA
CASSSGQGYEQYF	TGCGCCAGCAGCTCGGGACAGGGTTACGAGCAGTACTTC	TRBV5-1	NA	TRBJ2-7	TRBD1
CASSRQGNNYEQYF	TGTGCCAGCAGTAGACAGGGCAATAACTACGAGCAGTACTTC	TRBV6-1	few	TRBJ2-7	TRBD1
CASSVSGGAYEQFF	TGTGCCAGCAGCGTTAGCGGGGGGGCCTATGAGCAGTTCTTC	TRBV9	NA	TRBJ2-1	TRBD2
CAISEPGQPLEQYF	TGTGCCATCAGTGAGCCGGGACAGCCTTTGGAGCAGTACTTC	TRBV10-3	NA	TRBJ2-7	TRBD1
CASSPGAVATNEKLFF	TGTGCCAGCAGTCCGGGAGCCGTTGCAACTAATGAAAAACTGTTTTTT	TRBV28	NA	TRBJ1-4	NA
CASSSQNTEAFF	TGCGCCAGCAGCAGCCAGAACACTGAAGCTTTCTTT	TRBV5-1	NA	TRBJ1-1	NA
CASSQFSGGEQFF	TGTGCCAGCAGCCAATTTTCGGGAGGTGAGCAGTTCTTC	TRBV16	NA	TRBJ2-1	TRBD2
CASSLGLGEQYF	TGCGCCAGCAGCTTGGGACTGGGCGAGCAGTACTTC	TRBV5-1	NA	TRBJ2-7	NA
CASSQVSGAETQYF	TGTGCCAGCAGCCAAGTTTCTGGGGCGGAGACCCAGTACTTC	TRBV14	NA	TRBJ2-5	NA
CASSLYGSDEQYF	TGTGCCAGCAGCTTATATGGAAGCGACGAGCAGTACTTC	TRBV7-8	NA	TRBJ2-7	NA
CASSGRKSNQPQHF	TGTGCCAGCAGCGGGAGAAAGAGCAATCAGCCCCAGCATTTT	TRBV28	NA	TRBJ1-5	NA
CASSGSSSYNSPLHF	TGTGCCAGCAGTGGTAGTAGTTCCTATAATTCACCCCTCCACTTT	TRBV2	few	TRBJ1-6	NA
CASSRTGEGIGEQYF	TGTGCCAGCAGCCGGACAGGGGAAGGGATTGGCGAGCAGTACTTC	TRBV7-9	NA	TRBJ2-7	TRBD1
CASSQWGQGGDTIYF	TGTGCCAGCAGCCAATGGGGACAGGGGGGGGACACCATATATTTT	TRBV28	NA	TRBJ1-3	TRBD1
CAWERGVSYNEQFF	TGTGCCTGGGAGCGCGGGGTCTCCTACAATGAGCAGTTCTTC	TRBV30	NA	TRBJ2-1	NA
CASSQIGTGVAQPQHF	TGCGCCAGCAGCCAAATCGGGACAGGGGTTGCTCAGCCCCAGCATTTT	TRBV4-1	NA	TRBJ1-5	TRBD1
CASSSSLGGRETQYF	TGTGCCAGCAGCTCTTCACTCGGGGGGCGGGAGACCCAGTACTTC	TRBV5-6	NA	TRBJ2-5	NA
CASSEGDSQETQYF	TGCGCCAGCAGTGAGGGGGACAGCCAAGAGACCCAGTACTTC	TRBV10-2	once	TRBJ2-5	TRBD1
CASRPGDPYNSPLHF	TGTGCCAGCCGACCAGGGGACCCTTATAATTCACCCCTCCACTTT	TRBV28	NA	TRBJ1-6	NA
CASTELGQGRTDTQYF	TGTGCCAGTACCGAATTAGGACAGGGACGCACAGATACGCAGTATTTT	TRBV19	NA	TRBJ2-3	TRBD1